Included here is one T cell receptor beta chain sequence, with context. Using immunoSEQ multiplex PCR, the repertoire was profiled, and TCRdb retains in-frame clones only, with some absent. The profile shows about 64,000 clones, approximately 91% of them singletons. The sample is drawn from a study of blood T cell repertoires in COVID-19. Sequencing used peripheral blood. The sequence came from a human donor in a cohort sampled during active COVID-19.

The CDR3 coding sequence is TGTGCCAGCAGTTCCCTCGGGGGTAACACTGAAGCTTTCTTT. Protein: CASSSLGGNTEAFF. The chain links TRBV27 to TRBJ1-1; D might be TRBD1 (5 bases). This CDR3 spans 14 amino acids. Germline values: CDR1 MNHEY, CDR2 SMNVEV (reference sequence). V dropped 4 bases and J dropped 2 bases, with 11 bases sitting between them.